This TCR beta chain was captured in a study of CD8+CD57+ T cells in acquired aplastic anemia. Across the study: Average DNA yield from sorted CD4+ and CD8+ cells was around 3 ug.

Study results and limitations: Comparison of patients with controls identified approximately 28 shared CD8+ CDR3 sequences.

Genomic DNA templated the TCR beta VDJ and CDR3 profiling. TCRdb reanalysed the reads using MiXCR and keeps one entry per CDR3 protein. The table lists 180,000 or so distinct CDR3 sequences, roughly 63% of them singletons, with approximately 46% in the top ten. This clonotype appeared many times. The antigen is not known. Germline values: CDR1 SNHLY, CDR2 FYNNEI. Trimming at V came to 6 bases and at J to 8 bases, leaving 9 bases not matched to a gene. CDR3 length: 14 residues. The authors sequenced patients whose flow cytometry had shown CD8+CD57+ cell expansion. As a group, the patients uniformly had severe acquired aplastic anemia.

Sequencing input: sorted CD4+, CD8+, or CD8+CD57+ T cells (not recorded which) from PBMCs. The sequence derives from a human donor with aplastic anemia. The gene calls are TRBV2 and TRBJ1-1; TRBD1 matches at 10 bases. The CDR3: CASRGLTGGREAFF. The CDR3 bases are TGTGCCAGCAGGGGTTTGACAGGGGGCCGGGAAGCTTTCTTT.